This TCR beta chain emerged from a study of regulatory T cells in long-lasting Graves disease. Germline CDR1 reads KGHDR; CDR2 reads SFDVKD. Trimming shortened V by 0 bases and J by 15 bases, and 11 bases separated the two germline ends. The CDR3 has 12 amino acids. Described time point: newly diagnosed GD, antithyroid drugs for less than 3 months. PBMC RNA served as the TCR library source. This clonotype was seen ten or more times. Arm-PCR of CDR3 regions and iRepertoire HTBI primers were the basis on which TCR beta libraries were built. Per the authors' pipeline: Samples jointly harbored about 62 TRBV and about 15 TRBJ segments. TCRdb fed the multiplex PCR reads into MiXCR, producing one record per CDR3 protein. The V and J calls were not made by the authors but by TCRdb's processing. This table has over 350,000 distinct CDR3 sequences, over 14% appearing once. This sample also appeared in a second study, on T cells in Graves' hyperthyroidism and ophthalmopathy. That work states: Diagnoses used clinical symptoms, serum thyroxine and TRAb, thyroid ultrasound and orbital computed tomography. Carried out on the TCR CDR3, a first-round RT-PCR used the HTBI primer set.

The specimen comprised peripheral blood mononuclear cells (PBMCs), sampled at new diagnosis, from a patient treated with antithyroid drugs. The chain is built from TRBV24-1 and TRBJ2-1, with D hard to call. The receptor was isolated from a woman between 40 and 55 years old with Graves disease. CDR3 region: CATSDLRWNRFF. Here the CDR3 DNA reads TGTGCCACCAGTGATTTGAGGTGGAATCGGTTCTTC.